Each of the 15 T cell receptor beta chains below was sequenced from the same sample in a study of metastatic and nonmetastatic thyroid tumors. Via MiXCR, TCRdb re-called the PCR reads. The sample yields just over 8,000 clones, 23% seen once. Thyroid surgery took place with no prior treatment in any patient. The sequencing sample was made of tumor tissue. The origin of the receptors is a female donor with papillary thyroid cancer or a benign thyroid nodule (not recorded which). Some clones in this sample may be carry-over from other donors' samples.

The CDR3 loop is CASSLEQMVRTTEAFF. CDR3 nucleotide sequence: TGCGCCAGCAGCTTGGAGCAGATGGTTAGAACGACTGAAGCTTTCTTT. V gene TRBV5-1 combines with J gene TRBJ1-1; D remains ambiguous. The CDR3 runs 16 residues. V shed 0 bases and J shed 5 bases, with 17 bases lying between them. The germline V gene encodes CDR1 SGHRS and CDR2 YFSETQ. The full variable domain, in which reference TRBV5-1 and TRBJ1-1 provide the parts outside the CDR3, is KAGVTQTPRYLIKTRGQQVTLSCSPISGHRSVSWYQQTPGQGLQFLFEYFSETQRNKGNFPGRFSGRQFSNSRSEMNVSTLELGDSALYLCASSLEQMVRTTEAFFGQGTRLTVV.

The gene calls are TRBV10-3 and TRBJ1-6, with 11 bases lining up with TRBD1. CDR1 is ENHRY and CDR2 is SYGVKD in the germline V gene. Unmatched junction bases numbered 7, after V lost 6 bases and J lost 9 bases. This CDR3 spans 15 amino acids. CDR3 DNA sequence: TGTGCCATCAGGGGACAGGGGGAATATTTTTCACCCCTCCACTTT. Amino acid sequence: CAIRGQGEYFSPLHF.

This clone was counted only a few times. The chain has TRBV6-1 and TRBJ2-5, with a possible D match to TRBD1 (5 bases). Trimming cost V 4 bases and J 5 bases, with 11 bases left between them. CDR1 and CDR2 (germline): MNHNS, SASEGT. The CDR3 length is 13 residues. In DNA form, the CDR3 reads TGTGCCAGCAGTGGGCAGGGTCCGGAGACCCAGTACTTC. Its protein product is CASSGQGPETQYF.

The CDR3 protein is CASSVGTDWGEQYF. Written as DNA, the CDR3 is TGTGCCAGCAGCGTAGGGACAGATTGGGGCGAGCAGTACTTC. The chain joins TRBV9 to TRBJ2-7, with D maybe TRBD1 (6 bases). There are 14 residues in the CDR3. The V and J ends lost 0 bases and 6 bases respectively, with 13 bases between them. Germline V gives CDR1 SGDLS, CDR2 YYNGEE.

The chain has TRBV6-1 and TRBJ1-5; TRBD1 might be the D (5 bases). Trimming removed 2 bases from V and 3 bases from J, with 14 bases in between. Germline CDR1 and CDR2: MNHNS and SASEGT. CDR3 length: 16 residues. CDR3 sequence: CASSERRERFNQPQHF. In nucleotides, the CDR3 is TGTGCCAGCAGTGAACGCAGGGAGAGATTCAATCAGCCCCAGCATTTT.

This chain joins TRBV27 and TRBJ2-7; D might be TRBD1 or TRBD2, each matching 6 bases. Trimming took off 3 bases at V and 6 bases at J, with 12 bases between the two ends. Germline V gives CDR1 MNHEY, CDR2 SMNVEV (reference sequence). The length of the CDR3 is 13 residues. The CDR3 loop is CASSFSGASEQYF. As DNA, the CDR3 is TGTGCCAGCAGTTTTTCGGGGGCGAGCGAGCAGTACTTC.

At least ten counts were recorded for this clone. The chain is built from TRBV5-1 and TRBJ2-2; 7 nucleotides match TRBD1. Looked up from germline, CDR1 is SGHRS and CDR2 is YFSETQ. V lost 2 bases to trimming and J lost 6 bases; unmatched junction nucleotides: 13. The CDR3 extends over 17 amino acids. As DNA, the CDR3 is TGCGCCAGCAGCTTCCTTGGGGACAGTATAATCGCCGGGGAGCTGTTTTTT. Its translation is CASSFLGDSIIAGELFF.

The chain is built from TRBV6-4 and TRBJ2-7, with 8 bases that match TRBD2. CDR3 length: 14 amino acids. Per germline, CDR1 MRHNA and CDR2 SNTAGT. Unmatched junction bases numbered 4, after V lost 2 bases and J lost 4 bases. CDR3 sequence reads: CASSDTAGAYEQYF. The CDR3 DNA reads TGTGCCAGCAGTGACACAGCGGGAGCTTACGAGCAGTACTTC.

The sample holds many counts of this clone. The sample contains more than one DNA sequence encoding this CDR3. The chain is built from TRBV19 and TRBJ1-4; 9 bases map to TRBD1. The CDR3 length is 15 residues. With 7 bases clipped from V and 3 bases from J, the junction kept 6 bases outside the gene matches. The germline V gene has CDR1 LNHDA and CDR2 SQIVND (reference sequence). The chain's CDR3 is CASIRTGAPNEKLFF. The CDR3 nucleotides are TGTGCCAGTATACGGACAGGGGCCCCTAATGAAAAACTGTTTTTT.

This clone occurred a few times. The chain combines TRBV28 with TRBJ2-7; D is ambiguous. Trimming removed 0 bases at V and 7 bases at J, with 4 bases between. This CDR3 comprises 11 residues. Germline V gene sequence: CDR1 MDHEN, CDR2 SYDVKM. This CDR3 reads CASSLWGEQYF. The CDR3 bases are TGTGCCAGCAGTTTATGGGGGGAGCAGTACTTC.

This clone has a count of ten or more. The genes are TRBV29-1 and TRBJ2-7; D remains unclear. The CDR3 length is 11 residues. Germline V CDR1 and CDR2: SQVTM, ANQGSEA. Between the trimmed V and J ends, which lost 4 bases and 3 bases, there was a span of 7 bases. DNA of the CDR3: TGCAGCGTTGCATTGGGCTACGAGCAGTACTTC. It yields the protein CSVALGYEQYF.

This clone was seen a handful of times. At one end the junction does not follow the germline gene, possibly because of a read error. This chain joins TRBV6-9 and TRBJ2-7, with D tentatively TRBD1 (6 bases). Germline CDR1 MNHGY, CDR2 SVAAGI. The CDR3 runs to 13 residues. CDR3 bases: TGCGCCAGCAGTGGATCCACAGGGAGCGAGCAGTACTTC. The encoded protein is CASSGSTGSEQYF.

This clone appeared a few times. The chain is built from TRBV12-3 or TRBV12-4 and TRBJ2-1; D is undetermined. The CDR3 length is 15 residues. Trimming cost V 1 base and J 0 bases, with 7 bases left between them. The CDR3 is CASSLGPPSYNEQFF. The DNA for the CDR3 is TGTGCCAGCAGTTTAGGGCCCCCCTCCTACAATGAGCAGTTCTTC.

In this sample, this clone turned up a few times. The chain links TRBV28 to TRBJ2-7; 13 nucleotides line up with TRBD2. Germline loops: CDR1 MDHEN, CDR2 SYDVKM. CDR3 length: 15 residues. V lost 5 bases, J lost 5 bases, and 6 bases stayed unmatched. The CDR3 DNA sequence: TGTGCCAGCAGTCCGGGGACTAGCGGGGCCCACGAGCAGTACTTC. This translates into CASSPGTSGAHEQYF. Full variable domain (remainder filled in from reference TRBV28 and TRBJ2-7): DVKVTQSSRYLVKRTGEKVFLECVQDMDHENMFWYRQDPGLGLRLIYFSYDVKMKEKGDIPEGYSVSREKKERFSLILESASTNQTSMYLCASSPGTSGAHEQYFGPGTRLTVT.

This clone was observed a handful of times. The V gene is TRBV6-2 or TRBV6-3, the J gene TRBJ2-5; 11 positions match TRBD2. The CDR3 runs 13 residues. The V gene end was trimmed by 6 bases and the J gene end by 3 bases; junction bases not matched to a gene: 0. Looked up from germline, CDR1 is MNHEY and CDR2 is SVGEGT. CDR3 in amino acids: CASRLAGEETQYF. For the CDR3, the DNA is TGTGCCAGCAGACTAGCGGGGGAAGAGACCCAGTACTTC.